The source of this TCR beta chain is a study of blood T cell repertoires in COVID-19. About the research overall: Researchers got acute and convalescent COVID-19 samples from the United States, Italy and Spain. PBMCs, B-cell-depleted T cells, or T cells were the source of the cDNA or gDNA that made up the material.

From germline, CDR1 is SGHRS and CDR2 YFSETQ. Deletions cut 3 bases from V and 2 bases from J, with 8 bases between. The CDR3 extends over 13 amino acids. Methods used by the authors: Reference gene primer amplification gave nucleated cell count estimates. Assay used: immunoSEQ multiplex PCR; TCRdb lists only in-frame clones, some missing. The V and J calls and the clone size are those of that table, but D and trimming were determined from the DNA. The sample holds over 250,000 clones, about nine tenths seen once. This sequence joins TRBV5-1 and TRBJ1-2; D ambiguous. Sequenced input: peripheral blood. This TCR was recovered from a woman between 55 and 75 years old with acute or convalescent COVID-19. The DNA of the CDR3 is TGCGCCAGCAGCTCGGCAGGAAACTATGGCTACACCTTC. It translates to CASSSAGNYGYTF.